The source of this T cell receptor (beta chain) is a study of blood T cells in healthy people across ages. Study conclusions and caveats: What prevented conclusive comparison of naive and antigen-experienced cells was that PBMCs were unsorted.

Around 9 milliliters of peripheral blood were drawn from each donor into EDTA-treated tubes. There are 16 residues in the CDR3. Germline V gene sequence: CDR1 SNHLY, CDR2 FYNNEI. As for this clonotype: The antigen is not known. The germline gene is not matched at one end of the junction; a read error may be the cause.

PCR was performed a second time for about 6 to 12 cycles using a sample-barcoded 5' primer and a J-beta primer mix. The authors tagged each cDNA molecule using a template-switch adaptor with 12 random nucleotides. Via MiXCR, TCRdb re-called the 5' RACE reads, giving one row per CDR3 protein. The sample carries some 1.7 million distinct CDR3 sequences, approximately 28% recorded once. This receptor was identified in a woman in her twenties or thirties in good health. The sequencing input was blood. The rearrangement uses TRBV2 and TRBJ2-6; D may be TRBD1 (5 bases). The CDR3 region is CASSERQVPGASVLTF. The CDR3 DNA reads TGTGCCAGCAGTGAACGGCAGGTGCCTGGGGCCAGCGTCCTGACTTTC.